This is a list of T cell receptor beta chains from one sample in a study of response to subunit inactivated influenza vaccine. TCRdb analysed the RT-PCR reads with MiXCR anew, one entry per CDR3 protein. The top ten hold 1.9% of the sample, which has roughly 500,000 distinct CDR3 sequences, roughly 25% seen once. The sequences come from CD4+ T cells sorted from PBMCs, collected 5 to 6 days after vaccination. These receptors were collected from a man in his forties or fifties who received an inactivated influenza vaccine. CDR3s include the opening cysteine and the closing phenylalanine or tryptophan. Fields, in order: V gene, clone size, D gene, J gene, CDR3 protein, CDR3 DNA. D genes are given only for firm matches. The size field is filled for only some rows; it gives once, few, many or a size class.

>TRBV12-3/TRBV12-4|NA|TRBD1|TRBJ1-6
CASSLGRDSRNNSPLHF
TGTGCCAGCAGTTTAGGCCGGGACAGCCGAAATAATTCACCCCTCCACTTT
>TRBV20-1|NA|NA|TRBJ2-6
CSAGYRALYSGANVLTF
TGCAGTGCTGGATACAGGGCGTTATACTCTGGTGCCAACGTCCTGACTTTC
>TRBV20-1|once|TRBD1|TRBJ1-5
CSVGTGDQPQHF
TGCAGTGTTGGGACAGGCGATCAGCCCCAGCATTTT
>TRBV20-1|few|TRBD1|TRBJ2-5
CSASRTGAETQYF
TGCAGTGCCTCAAGGACAGGTGCCGAGACCCAGTACTTC
>TRBV25-1|NA|NA|TRBJ2-5
CASSAPGGKKTQYF
TGTGCCAGCAGTGCGCCAGGGGGGAAGAAGACCCAGTACTTC
>TRBV4-3|NA|NA|TRBJ2-7
CASSQDLPPQGYEQYF
TGCGCCAGCAGCCAAGATCTCCCCCCCCAGGGCTACGAGCAGTACTTC
>TRBV29-1|NA|NA|TRBJ1-1
CSVENTEAFF
TGCAGCGTCGAGAACACTGAAGCTTTCTTT
>TRBV4-1|few|TRBD1|TRBJ1-4
CASSQQGEEKLFF
TGCGCCAGCAGCCAGCAGGGGGAAGAAAAACTGTTTTTT
>TRBV7-6|NA|TRBD1|TRBJ1-2
CASSTRDRGDYGYTF
TGTGCCAGCAGCACTCGGGACAGGGGCGACTATGGCTACACCTTC
>TRBV24-1|few|NA|TRBJ2-4
CATTIKGQRDGIQYF
TGTGCCACTACAATTAAGGGACAGCGGGACGGCATTCAGTACTTC
>TRBV12-3/TRBV12-4|few|TRBD2|TRBJ2-2
CASRLGLANTGELFF
TGTGCCAGCAGACTAGGACTAGCGAACACCGGGGAGCTGTTTTTT
>TRBV10-3|NA|NA|TRBJ1-2
CAISGDTYGYTF
TGTGCCATCAGTGGGGACACTTATGGCTACACCTTC
>TRBV5-1|NA|NA|TRBJ2-5
CASSSQGSETQYF
TGCGCCAGCAGCTCACAGGGAAGCGAGACCCAGTACTTC
>TRBV7-2|NA|NA|TRBJ2-2
CASSSDHSNTGELFF
TGTGCCAGCAGCTCCGATCACTCGAACACCGGGGAGCTGTTTTTT
>TRBV2|NA|NA|TRBJ1-1
CASTYRVKGNTEAFF
TGTGCCAGCACTTACAGGGTGAAGGGGAACACTGAAGCTTTCTTT
>TRBV4-2|few|NA|TRBJ2-5
CASSQVEGMETQYF
TGTGCCAGCAGCCAAGTCGAGGGTATGGAGACCCAGTACTTC
>TRBV4-1|few|TRBD2|TRBJ2-2
CASSQEKGLAAGELFF
TGCGCCAGCAGCCAAGAAAAAGGACTAGCGGCCGGGGAGCTGTTTTTT
>TRBV29-1|few|NA|TRBJ1-1
CSVAQGSRTEAFF
TGCAGCGTTGCCCAGGGTAGCCGCACTGAAGCTTTCTTT
>TRBV12-3/TRBV12-4|many|TRBD1|TRBJ2-7
CASSPTDRGLYEQYF
TGTGCCAGCAGCCCCACGGACAGGGGGCTCTACGAGCAGTACTTC
>TRBV28|NA|NA|TRBJ1-1
CASSLYPKAFF
TGTGCCAGCAGTTTGTACCCTAAGGCTTTCTTT
>TRBV19|many|TRBD1|TRBJ2-1
CASRKSGTAYNEQFF
TGTGCCAGTAGGAAGTCCGGGACAGCCTACAATGAGCAGTTCTTC
>TRBV5-1|NA|NA|TRBJ1-1
CASSGTRGAAEAFF
TGCGCCAGCAGCGGAACGAGGGGGGCGGCTGAAGCTTTCTTT